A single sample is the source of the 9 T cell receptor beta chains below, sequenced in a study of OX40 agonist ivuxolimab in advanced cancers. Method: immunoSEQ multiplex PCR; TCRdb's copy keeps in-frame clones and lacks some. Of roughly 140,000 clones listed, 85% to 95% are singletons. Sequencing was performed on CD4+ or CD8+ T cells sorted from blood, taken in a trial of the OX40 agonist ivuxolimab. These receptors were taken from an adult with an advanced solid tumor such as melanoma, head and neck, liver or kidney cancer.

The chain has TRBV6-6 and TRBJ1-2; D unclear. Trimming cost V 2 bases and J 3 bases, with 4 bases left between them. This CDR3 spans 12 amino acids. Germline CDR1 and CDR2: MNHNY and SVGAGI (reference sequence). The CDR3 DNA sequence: TGTGCCAGCAGTTACAGGGACTATGGCTACACCTTC. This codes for CASSYRDYGYTF.

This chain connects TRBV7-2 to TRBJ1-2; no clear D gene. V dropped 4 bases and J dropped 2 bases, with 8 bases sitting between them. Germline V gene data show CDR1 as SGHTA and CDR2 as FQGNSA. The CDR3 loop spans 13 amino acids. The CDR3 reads CASSYRANYGYTF. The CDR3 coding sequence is TGTGCCAGCAGCTATCGGGCAAACTATGGCTACACCTTC.

In DNA, the CDR3 is TGTGCCAGCAGCTTAGAAGGGCTAGCTGGGGATACGCAGTATTTT. It translates to CASSLEGLAGDTQYF. The chain recombines TRBV11-3 with TRBJ2-3; D is perhaps TRBD2 (5 bases). The ends were cut back, 0 bases at V and 6 bases at J, with 13 bases in the middle. The CDR3 runs to 15 residues. Germline V gene sequence: CDR1 SGHNT, CDR2 YENEEA.

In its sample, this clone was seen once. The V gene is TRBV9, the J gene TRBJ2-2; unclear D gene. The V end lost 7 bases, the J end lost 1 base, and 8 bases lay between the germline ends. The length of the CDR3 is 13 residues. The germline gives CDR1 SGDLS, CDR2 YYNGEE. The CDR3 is CASAGRNTGELFF. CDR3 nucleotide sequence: TGTGCCAGCGCTGGACGGAACACCGGGGAGCTGTTTTTT.

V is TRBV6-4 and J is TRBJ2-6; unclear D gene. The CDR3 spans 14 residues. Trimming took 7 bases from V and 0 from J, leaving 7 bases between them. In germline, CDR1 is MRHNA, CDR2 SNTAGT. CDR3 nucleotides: TGTGCCAGCAAAGAAGACTCTGGGGCCAACGTCCTGACTTTC. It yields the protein CASKEDSGANVLTF.

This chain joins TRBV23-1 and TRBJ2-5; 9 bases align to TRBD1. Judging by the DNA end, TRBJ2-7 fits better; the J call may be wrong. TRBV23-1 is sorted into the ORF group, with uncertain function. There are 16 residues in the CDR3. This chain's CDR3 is CASSQSDLGQGHEQYF. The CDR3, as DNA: TGCGCCAGCAGTCAATCCGATCTGGGACAGGGTCACGAGCAGTACTTC.

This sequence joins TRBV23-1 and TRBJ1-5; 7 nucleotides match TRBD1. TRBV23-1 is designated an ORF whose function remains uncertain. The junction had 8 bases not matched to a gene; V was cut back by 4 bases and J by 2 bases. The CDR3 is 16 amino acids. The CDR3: CASSLTGVDCNQPQHF. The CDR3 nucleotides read TGCGCCAGCAGTCTCACAGGGGTAGATTGCAATCAGCCCCAGCATTTT.

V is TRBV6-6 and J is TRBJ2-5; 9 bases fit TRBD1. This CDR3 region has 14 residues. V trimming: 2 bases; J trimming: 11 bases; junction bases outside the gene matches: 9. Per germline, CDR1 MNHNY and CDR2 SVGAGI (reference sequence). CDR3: CASSYRDRDSGQYF. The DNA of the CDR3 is TGTGCCAGCAGTTACAGGGACAGGGACTCTGGGCAGTACTTC.

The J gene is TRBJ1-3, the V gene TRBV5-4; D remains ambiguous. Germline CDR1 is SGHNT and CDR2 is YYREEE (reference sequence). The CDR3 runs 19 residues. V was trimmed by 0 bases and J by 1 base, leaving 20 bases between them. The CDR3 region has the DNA TGTGCCAGCAGCTTGGCCGTCGCTCGGCAGCCCAGTTCTGGAAACACCATATATTTT. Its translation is CASSLAVARQPSSGNTIYF.